The 16 T cell receptor beta chains in this list originate from one sample, sequenced in a study of T cell changes during pregnancy in multiple sclerosis. The method was immunoSEQ multiplex PCR; TCRdb's version includes in-frame clones alone and lacks a portion of them. The sample lists some 46,000 clones; more than 85% were seen once. Specimen: CD4+ T cells from peripheral blood mononuclear cells, collected after pregnancy. The origin of the receptors is a female donor with multiple sclerosis, enrolled in a pregnancy study.

This clone was counted only a few times. The chain carries TRBV11-2 and TRBJ2-7; 9 bases line up with TRBD1. This CDR3 has 15 residues. Germline CDR1 is SGHAT and CDR2 is FQNNGV. Losses at the gene ends were 2 bases for V and 2 bases for J; bases not matched to a gene: 4. CDR3 protein: CASSLTDRGAYEQYF. The CDR3 DNA follows: TGTGCCAGCAGCTTAACGGACAGGGGTGCCTACGAGCAGTACTTC.

The CDR3 reads CAISDNPPGRHF. The CDR3 DNA sequence: TGTGCCATCAGTGACAATCCCCCCGGGAGGCATTTT. The rearrangement links TRBV10-3 to TRBJ1-5; no clear D gene. Looked up from germline, CDR1 is ENHRY and CDR2 is SYGVKD. The ends were cut back, 3 bases at V and 15 bases at J, with 15 bases in the middle. The CDR3 runs to 12 residues.

CDR3 in DNA: TGTGCCAGCTCACCTCCAGCAGGGAACACCGGGGAGCTGTTTTTT. It codes for CASSPPAGNTGELFF. The rearrangement joins TRBV18 to TRBJ2-2; D call uncertain. The CDR3 length is 15 residues. V was clipped by 3 bases and J by 1 base, with 9 bases between them. CDR1 and CDR2 (germline): KGHSH, LQKENI.

The CDR3 nucleotides are TGTGCCAGCAGACCCAGTAGCGGGAGAAACTACGAGCAGTACTTC. It codes for CASRPSSGRNYEQYF. The chain is built from TRBV6-1 and TRBJ2-7; 9 bases match TRBD2. Germline lookup yields CDR1 MNHNS and CDR2 SASEGT. The CDR3 has 15 residues. V shed 6 bases, J shed 3 bases, and the junction held 9 bases outside the gene matches.

This chain joins TRBV10-1 and TRBJ1-1; no firm D call. In germline, CDR1 is WNHNN, CDR2 SYGVQD (reference sequence). V lost 1 base to trimming and J lost 5 bases, with 11 bases between them. The CDR3 spans 14 residues. The CDR3: CASSELDGLTEAFF. As DNA, the CDR3 is TGCGCCAGCAGTGAGTTGGACGGACTGACTGAAGCTTTCTTT.

The chain links TRBV27 to TRBJ2-5, with TRBD2 matching over 11 bases. Germline V CDR1 and CDR2: MNHEY, SMNVEV (reference sequence). The CDR3 is 19 amino acids. V shed 5 bases and J 3 bases; nucleotides not matched to a gene: 17. The CDR3 region has the DNA TGTGCCAGCAGTCGGACTAGCGGGTATTTTGACCGGAAGAAAGAGACCCAGTACTTC. Amino acid sequence: CASSRTSGYFDRKKETQYF.

J is TRBJ2-1 and V is TRBV7-2, with D unresolved. Trimming removed 1 base from V and 9 bases from J, with 13 bases in between. The CDR3 is 14 residues long. Germline CDR1 is SGHTA and CDR2 is FQGNSA. Here the CDR3 reads CASSLEVGWREQFF. CDR3 in DNA: TGTGCCAGCAGCTTAGAGGTCGGGTGGCGTGAGCAGTTCTTC.

The chain employs TRBV7-2 and TRBJ2-2, with 7 bases identical to TRBD1. The CDR3 spans 17 residues. Per germline, CDR1 SGHTA and CDR2 FQGNSA. The V segment lost 4 bases and the J segment 6 bases; nucleotides outside the gene matches: 14. CDR3 sequence: CASSSSDRVRSAGELFF. As DNA, the CDR3 is TGTGCCAGCAGCTCGTCAGACAGGGTGAGGTCAGCCGGGGAGCTGTTTTTT.

The J gene is TRBJ1-5, the V gene TRBV10-1; 8 bases match TRBD1. The CDR3 runs to 13 residues. V was clipped by 8 bases and J by 7 bases; unmatched bases: 7. Germline V CDR1 and CDR2: WNHNN, SYGVQD (reference sequence). The CDR3 is CASSQGTGQPQHF. The CDR3 DNA sequence: TGCGCCAGCTCCCAGGGGACAGGCCAGCCCCAGCATTTT.

The CDR3 region is CSAPRREKLFF. The CDR3 coding sequence is TGCAGTGCTCCCCGTCGTGAAAAACTGTTTTTT. The V call is TRBV20-1, the J call TRBJ1-4; D not resolved. The CDR3 totals 11 residues. The V end lost 5 bases, the J end lost 7 bases, and 8 bases lay between the germline ends. Per the germline V gene, CDR1 is DFQATT and CDR2 is SNEGSKA (reference sequence).

V is TRBV28 and J is TRBJ2-2; 7 positions match TRBD1. Germline V CDR1 and CDR2: MDHEN, SYDVKM. The CDR3 is made up of 17 amino acids. Trimming cost V 6 bases and J 0 bases; bases outside gene matches: 10. CDR3 bases: TGTGCCAGCAGGGCGCGGCTAGGGGGCACGAACACCGGGGAGCTGTTTTTT. Its translation is CASRARLGGTNTGELFF.

The chain employs TRBV5-1 and TRBJ1-1; D is ambiguous. This CDR3 spans 13 amino acids. CDR1 and CDR2 (germline): SGHRS, YFSETQ. V lost 4 bases and J 1 base, leaving 8 bases between the germline ends. The DNA for the CDR3 is TGCGCCAGCAGCACCACACGGAACACTGAAGCTTTCTTT. It yields the protein CASSTTRNTEAFF.

Regarding this clone: The sample carries other DNA sequences with the same CDR3. J is TRBJ1-1 and V is TRBV7-6; D might be TRBD1 (6 bases). V dropped 5 bases and J dropped 3 bases, with 13 bases sitting between them. This CDR3 comprises 14 residues. Germline V CDR1 and CDR2: SGHVS, FNYEAQ. The CDR3 sequence is CASSQRAGDTEAFF. The CDR3 DNA reads TGTGCCAGCAGCCAACGGGCAGGGGACACTGAAGCTTTCTTT.

About this clone itself: An end of the junction differs from the germline gene, which may be a read error. The genes are TRBV30 and TRBJ1-2; possibly TRBD1 for D (5 bases). This CDR3 spans 10 amino acids. The V gene's germline CDR1 is GTSNPN and CDR2 SVGIG (reference sequence). CDR3 coding DNA: TGTGCCTGGAGTCGTCAGGGCTTCCACTTC. It translates to CAWSRQGFHF.

The V gene is TRBV5-1, the J gene TRBJ2-7; perhaps TRBD2 as D (6 bases). Deletions cut 4 bases from V and 1 base from J, with 12 bases between. CDR1 and CDR2 (germline): SGHRS, YFSETQ. CDR3 length: 14 amino acids. CDR3 DNA: TGCGCCAGCAGCATTAAGACTAGTTCCTACGAGCAGTACTTC. This translates into CASSIKTSSYEQYF.

The rearrangement uses TRBV9 and TRBJ2-5; 10 bases line up with TRBD1. Germline trimming cut 4 bases from V and 4 bases from J; bases unmatched to any gene: 10. CDR1 is SGDLS, CDR2 YYNGEE, per germline. This CDR3 contains 16 residues. The CDR3 nucleotides are TGTGCCAGCAGCCCTGTGACAGGGGGCCCGGTAGAGACCCAGTACTTC. This sequence encodes CASSPVTGGPVETQYF.